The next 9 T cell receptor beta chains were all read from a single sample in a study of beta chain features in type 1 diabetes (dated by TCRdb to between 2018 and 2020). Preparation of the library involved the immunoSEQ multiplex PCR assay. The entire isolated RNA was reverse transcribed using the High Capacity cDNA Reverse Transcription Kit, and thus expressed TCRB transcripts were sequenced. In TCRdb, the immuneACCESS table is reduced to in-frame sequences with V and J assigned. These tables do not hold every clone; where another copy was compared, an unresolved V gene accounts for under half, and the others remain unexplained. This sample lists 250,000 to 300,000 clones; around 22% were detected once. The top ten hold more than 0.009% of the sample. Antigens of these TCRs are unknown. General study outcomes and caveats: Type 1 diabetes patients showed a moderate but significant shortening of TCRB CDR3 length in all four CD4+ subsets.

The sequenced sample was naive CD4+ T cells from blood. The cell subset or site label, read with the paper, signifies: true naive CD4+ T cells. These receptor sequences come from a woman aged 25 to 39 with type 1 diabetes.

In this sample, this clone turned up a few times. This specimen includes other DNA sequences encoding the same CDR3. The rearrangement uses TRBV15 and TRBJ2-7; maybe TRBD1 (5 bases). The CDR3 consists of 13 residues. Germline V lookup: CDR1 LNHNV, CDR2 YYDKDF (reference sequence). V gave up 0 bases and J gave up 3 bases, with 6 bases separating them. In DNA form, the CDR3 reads TGTGCCACCAGCAGAGACAGGGACTACGAGCAGTACTTC. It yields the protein CATSRDRDYEQYF.

CDR3 amino acids: CAWSVGGYSNQPQHF. The CDR3 DNA reads as TGTGCCTGGAGTGTCGGCGGATATAGCAATCAGCCCCAGCATTTT. The J gene is TRBJ1-5, the V gene TRBV30; unclear D gene. CDR3 length: 15 residues. Looked up from germline, CDR1 is GTSNPN and CDR2 is SVGIG (reference sequence). Trimming removed 0 bases from V and 0 bases from J, with 9 bases in between.

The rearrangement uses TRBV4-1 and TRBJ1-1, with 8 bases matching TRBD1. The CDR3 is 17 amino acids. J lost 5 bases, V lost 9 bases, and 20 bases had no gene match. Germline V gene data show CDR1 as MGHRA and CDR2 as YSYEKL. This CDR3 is CASALSTLGQGGTEAFF. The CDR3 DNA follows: TGCGCCAGTGCCCTATCGACCTTAGGACAGGGCGGGACTGAAGCTTTCTTT.

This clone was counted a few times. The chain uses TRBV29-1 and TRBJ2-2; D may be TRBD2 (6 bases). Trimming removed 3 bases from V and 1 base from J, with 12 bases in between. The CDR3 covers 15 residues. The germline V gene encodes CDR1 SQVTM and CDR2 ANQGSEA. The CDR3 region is CSVDLGSGNTGELFF. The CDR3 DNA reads TGCAGCGTTGATTTAGGTAGCGGGAACACCGGGGAGCTGTTTTTT.

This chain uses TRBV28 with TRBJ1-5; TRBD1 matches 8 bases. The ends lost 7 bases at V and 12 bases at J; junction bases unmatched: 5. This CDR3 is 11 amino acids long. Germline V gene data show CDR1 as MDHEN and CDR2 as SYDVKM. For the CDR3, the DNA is TGTGCCAGCACCGGGACAGGCGACCAGCATTTT. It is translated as CASTGTGDQHF.

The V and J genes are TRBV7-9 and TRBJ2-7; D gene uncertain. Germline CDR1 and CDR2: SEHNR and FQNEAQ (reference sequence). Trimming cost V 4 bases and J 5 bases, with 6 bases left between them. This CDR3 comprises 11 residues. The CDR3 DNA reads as TGTGCCAGCAGCTATTTAGACGAGCAGTACTTC. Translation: CASSYLDEQYF.

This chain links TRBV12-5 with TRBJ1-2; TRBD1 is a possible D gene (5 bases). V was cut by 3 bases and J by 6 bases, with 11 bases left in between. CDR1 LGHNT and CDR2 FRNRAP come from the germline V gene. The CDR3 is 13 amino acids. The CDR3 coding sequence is TGTGCTAGTGGTTTCCCCCGGACAAATGGCTACACCTTC. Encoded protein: CASGFPRTNGYTF.

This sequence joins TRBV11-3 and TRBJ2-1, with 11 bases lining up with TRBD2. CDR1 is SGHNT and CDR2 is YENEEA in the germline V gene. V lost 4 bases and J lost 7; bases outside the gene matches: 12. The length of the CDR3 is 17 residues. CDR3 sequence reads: CASSSLLAGEGRNEQFF. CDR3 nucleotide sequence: TGTGCCAGCAGCTCCCTACTAGCGGGAGAGGGGAGGAATGAGCAGTTCTTC.

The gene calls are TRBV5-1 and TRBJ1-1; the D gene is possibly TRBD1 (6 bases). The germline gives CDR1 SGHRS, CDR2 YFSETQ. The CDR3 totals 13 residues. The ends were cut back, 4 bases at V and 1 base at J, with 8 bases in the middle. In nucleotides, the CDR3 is TGCGCCAGCAGCACGACAGGGAACACTGAAGCTTTCTTT. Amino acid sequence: CASSTTGNTEAFF.